These 7 T cell receptor beta chains were sequenced from one sample in a study of T cells in Graves' hyperthyroidism and ophthalmopathy. The CDR3 regions of TCR beta were amplified from RNA transcripts. HTBI primers were used for first-round RT-PCR of the TCR CDR3. TCRdb used MiXCR to reprocess the multiplex PCR reads, holding one entry per CDR3 protein. The sample carries about 560,000 distinct CDR3 sequences, 16% recorded once. The sequenced material came from blood. These receptors were collected from a woman aged 18 to 35 with Graves' hyperthyroidism.

The rearrangement joins TRBV29-1 to TRBJ2-1; 11 nucleotides align to TRBD2. CDR3 length: 17 residues. V shed 8 bases, J shed 8 bases, and the junction held 20 bases outside the gene matches. Germline lookup yields CDR1 SQVTM and CDR2 ANQGSEA. This CDR3 reads CSSSQLASGGRGDEQFF. The CDR3 DNA is TGCAGCTCATCCCAGTTGGCTAGCGGGGGGAGGGGCGATGAGCAGTTCTTC.

This clonotype was seen at least ten times. The chain uses TRBV27 and TRBJ2-7; D is uncertain. Trimming took 5 bases from V and 2 from J, leaving 19 bases between them. CDR1 and CDR2 (germline): MNHEY, SMNVEV (reference sequence). CDR3 length: 16 amino acids. CDR3 nucleotide sequence: TGTGCCAGCAGTAGACTCTCGGGTGCTAACACCTACGAGCAGTACTTC. It yields the protein CASSRLSGANTYEQYF.

In its sample, this clonotype was seen a few times. This chain uses TRBV4-1 with TRBJ2-3; 14 bases are shared with TRBD2. The CDR3 totals 18 residues. The germline V gene encodes CDR1 MGHRA and CDR2 YSYEKL. With 2 bases clipped from V and 2 bases from J, the junction kept 6 bases outside the gene matches. This CDR3 reads CASSQRLAGGPDTDTQYF. The CDR3 nucleotides are TGCGCCAGCAGCCAAAGACTAGCGGGGGGGCCCGACACAGATACGCAGTATTTT.

The chain joins TRBV28 to TRBJ1-4, with a possible D match to TRBD1 (5 bases). The CDR3 contains 14 residues. Germline CDR1 is MDHEN and CDR2 is SYDVKM. V lost 6 bases and J 0 bases, leaving 8 bases between the germline ends. CDR3 coding DNA: TGTGCCAGCAGGGGGACTGCAACTAATGAAAAACTGTTTTTT. Translation: CASRGTATNEKLFF.

Note on this clonotype: Possible read error: a much larger clone is one base away. The chain uses TRBV7-6 and TRBJ2-1; 11 positions match TRBD2. V dropped 5 bases and J dropped 5; count of bases not matched to a gene: 14. Germline values: CDR1 SGHVS, CDR2 FNYEAQ. The CDR3 loop spans 18 amino acids. The CDR3 DNA sequence: TGTGCCAGCAGCCGTACACCGGGACTAGCGGCCAGTAACAATGAGCAGTTCTTC. It codes for CASSRTPGLAASNNEQFF.

There are many counts of this clonotype. V and J are TRBV2 and TRBJ2-7; D ambiguous. Germline lookup yields CDR1 SNHLY and CDR2 FYNNEI. V was trimmed by 3 bases and J by 0 bases, leaving 9 bases between them. This CDR3 spans 14 amino acids. CDR3 DNA sequence: TGTGCCAGCAGTGAGACACAGAGCTCCTACGAGCAGTACTTC. Residues: CASSETQSSYEQYF.

This clonotype was counted at least ten times. The chain has TRBV7-2 and TRBJ1-4; D gene ambiguous. The V end lost 1 base, the J end lost 10 bases, and 13 bases lay between the germline ends. CDR3 length: 14 amino acids. The germline V gene has CDR1 SGHTA and CDR2 FQGNSA. CDR3 nucleotides: TGTGCCAGCAGCTTAGAGGACTTGGGCGGAAAACTGTTTTTT. This gives the protein CASSLEDLGGKLFF.